The source of this T cell receptor (beta chain) is a study of cytomegalovirus exposure and HLA in healthy donors. Between the trimmed V and J ends, which lost 0 bases and 7 bases, there was a span of 16 bases. Germline-derived CDR1 and CDR2 are LGHNA and YNFKEQ. The CDR3 contains 15 residues. The PCR employed 60 Vbeta primers together with 13 Jbeta primers. Clones were read by immunoSEQ multiplex PCR, and TCRdb kept only the in-frame ones, dropping some. The table lists 150,000 to 200,000 clones, approximately 67% of them singletons. The TCR comes from a woman aged 18-35 years in good health and CMV-seropositive. The specimen sequenced was PBMCs. The chain joins TRBV4-2 to TRBJ2-7; D possibly corresponds to TRBD1 (6 bases). CDR3 region: CASSQDLSEGEEQYF. CDR3 sequence (DNA): TGTGCCAGCAGCCAAGATCTATCAGAGGGGGAAGAGCAGTACTTC.